This T cell receptor beta chain came from a study of T cell changes during pregnancy in multiple sclerosis. Method: immunoSEQ multiplex PCR; TCRdb's copy keeps in-frame clones and lacks some. The sample contains roughly 69,000 clones, roughly 92% of which appear only once. Here the sequenced sample was peripheral blood, taken in the second trimester of pregnancy. The TCR comes from a female donor with multiple sclerosis, enrolled in a pregnancy study.

CDR3 sequence reads: CASSYGGETGELFF. CDR3 DNA: TGTGCCAGCAGTTACGGGGGGGAAACCGGGGAGCTGTTTTTT. The chain is built from TRBV6-5 and TRBJ2-2; 7 positions match TRBD2. J lost 5 bases, V lost 2 bases, and 2 bases had no gene match. This CDR3 spans 14 amino acids. Germline lookup yields CDR1 MNHEY and CDR2 SVGAGI.